The sequence of this T cell receptor beta chain was determined in a study of regulatory T cells in long-lasting Graves disease. The study's findings and limits: Persistent patients had more shared public clonotypes (around 2,800) than new patients (about 920). Researchers examined only peripheral blood and not thyroid tissue. Preferential use of TRBV28, TRBJ1-2 and TRBJ2-5 was seen in persistent disease.

From germline, CDR1 is DFQATT and CDR2 SNEGSKA (reference sequence). V was cut by 6 bases and J by 6 bases, with 8 bases left in between. The CDR3 extends over 10 amino acids. Described time point: newly diagnosed GD, antithyroid drugs for less than 3 months. Preparation of the TCR library used RNA extracted from PBMCs. On this clonotype: What it recognizes is unknown.

Library construction for TCR beta used iRepertoire HTBI primers and Arm-PCR of CDR3 regions. MiXCR, run by TCRdb on the multiplex PCR reads, gives a single entry per CDR3 protein. In the table there are under 800,000 distinct CDR3 sequences, roughly 15% of which are singletons. These records were also assigned to another study, of T cells in Graves' hyperthyroidism and ophthalmopathy. That study adds: Most thyroid-expanded clonotypes above 0.001 were also found in blood.

The chain has TRBV20-1 and TRBJ2-5; no firm D call. Sequenced material: peripheral blood mononuclear cells (PBMCs), taken at new diagnosis, from a patient treated with antithyroid drugs. This receptor was taken from a woman aged 30 to 39 with Graves disease. DNA for the CDR3: TGCAGTGCCAAACTCAAGACCCAGTACTTC. It specifies CSAKLKTQYF.